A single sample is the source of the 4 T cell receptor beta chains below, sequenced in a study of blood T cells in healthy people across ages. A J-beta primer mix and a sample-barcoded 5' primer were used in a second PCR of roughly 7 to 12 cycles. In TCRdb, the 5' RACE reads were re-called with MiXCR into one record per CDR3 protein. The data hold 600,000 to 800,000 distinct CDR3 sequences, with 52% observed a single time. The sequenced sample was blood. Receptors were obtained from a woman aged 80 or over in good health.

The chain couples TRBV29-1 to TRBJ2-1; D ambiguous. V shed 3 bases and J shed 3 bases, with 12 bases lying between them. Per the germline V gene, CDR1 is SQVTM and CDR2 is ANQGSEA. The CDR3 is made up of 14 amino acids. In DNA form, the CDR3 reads TGCAGCGTTGAGGTCGGAAGAGTCTACAATGAGCAGTTCTTC. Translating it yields CSVEVGRVYNEQFF.

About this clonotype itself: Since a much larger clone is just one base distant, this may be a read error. CDR3 residues: CASSVETGTGETQFF. CDR3 nucleotides: TGTGCCAGCAGCGTAGAAACCGGGACAGGGGAGACCCAGTTCTTC. This chain connects TRBV9 to TRBJ2-1; 10 bases fit TRBD1. The CDR3 runs 15 residues. Germline-derived CDR1 and CDR2 are SGDLS and YYNGEE. V was pared by 0 bases and J by 13 bases, with 10 bases of the junction left unmatched.

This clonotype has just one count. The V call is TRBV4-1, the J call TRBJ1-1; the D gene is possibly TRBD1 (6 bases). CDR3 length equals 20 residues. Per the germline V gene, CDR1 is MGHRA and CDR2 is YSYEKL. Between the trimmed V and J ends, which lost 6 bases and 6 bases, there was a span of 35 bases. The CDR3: CASSFQGKSYYVEGMAEAFF. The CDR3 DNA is TGCGCCAGCAGTTTTCAGGGGAAGTCATACTACGTAGAGGGGATGGCTGAAGCTTTCTTT.

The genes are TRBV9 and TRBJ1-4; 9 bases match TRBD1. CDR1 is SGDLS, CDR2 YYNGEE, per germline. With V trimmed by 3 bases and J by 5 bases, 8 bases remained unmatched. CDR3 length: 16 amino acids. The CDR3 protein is CASSAGQGIENEKLFF. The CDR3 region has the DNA TGTGCCAGCAGCGCGGGACAGGGAATTGAGAATGAAAAACTGTTTTTT.